This T cell receptor (beta chain) came from a study of OX40 agonist ivuxolimab in advanced cancers. Profiling relied on immunoSEQ multiplex PCR, and the TCRdb table lists in-frame clones only, not all of them. Among about 80,000 clones, approximately 89% were seen once, and the ten largest hold about 0.2%. Whole-study results and caveats: Expanded clones were, on average, more numerous among CD8+ T cells than CD4+. Some of the lowest clonal expansion was seen in partial responders at 0.1-3.0 mg/kg. Among the nonresponders, some also had low normalized T-cell clonal expansion.

Regarding this clone: Its target is unknown.

The CDR3 contains 15 residues. Germline V lookup: CDR1 MNHEY, CDR2 SMNVEV (reference sequence). V dropped 7 bases and J dropped 0 bases, with 13 bases sitting between them. The gene calls are TRBV27 and TRBJ2-1; D is tentatively TRBD1 or TRBD2 (5 bases each). The sequencing used CD4+ or CD8+ T cells sorted from blood, collected in a trial of the OX40 agonist ivuxolimab. The TCR originated in an adult with an advanced solid tumor such as melanoma, head and neck, liver or kidney cancer. CDR3 sequence: CASISRGSSYNEQFF. The CDR3 DNA sequence: TGTGCCAGCATTAGCCGGGGCAGCTCCTACAATGAGCAGTTCTTC.